This T cell receptor beta chain was sequenced during a study of vaccination effects on CD4 cells after COVID-19. Whole-study context: Post-vaccine sampling occurred a median 72 days after the second dose. PBMC cultures contained over 1.5 million cells per well, 9 to 10 IU/ml IL-2 and about 9.7 ug/ml peptides.

As to this clone: As yet, its antigen is unknown.

Here immunoSEQ multiplex PCR was the method, and the copy in TCRdb shows in-frame clones only, minus some. The top ten clones hold roughly a tenth of a sample with 7,500 to 10,000 clones, around 76% of them seen once. The study's findings and limits: Common cold coronaviruses were cross-recognized by only 1 of 255 vaccine-induced clones in healthy vaccinees.

V was pared by 5 bases and J by 2 bases, with 5 bases of the junction left unmatched. Germline CDR1 is LNHDA and CDR2 is SQIVND (reference sequence). The CDR3 has 14 residues. Following 10 days of culture, CD4+ T cells were isolated. Two doses of either BNT162b2 or mRNA-1273 were given to each participant. The clonotype comes from a human donor who received a COVID-19 vaccine. This sequence joins TRBV19 and TRBJ1-1; 7 bases align to TRBD1. This sample comprised CD4+ T cells from PBMCs cultured without peptide, obtained after COVID-19 vaccination. The CDR3 DNA is TGTGCCAGTAGTCTGACAGGGATAAACACTGAAGCTTTCTTT. Translation: CASSLTGINTEAFF.